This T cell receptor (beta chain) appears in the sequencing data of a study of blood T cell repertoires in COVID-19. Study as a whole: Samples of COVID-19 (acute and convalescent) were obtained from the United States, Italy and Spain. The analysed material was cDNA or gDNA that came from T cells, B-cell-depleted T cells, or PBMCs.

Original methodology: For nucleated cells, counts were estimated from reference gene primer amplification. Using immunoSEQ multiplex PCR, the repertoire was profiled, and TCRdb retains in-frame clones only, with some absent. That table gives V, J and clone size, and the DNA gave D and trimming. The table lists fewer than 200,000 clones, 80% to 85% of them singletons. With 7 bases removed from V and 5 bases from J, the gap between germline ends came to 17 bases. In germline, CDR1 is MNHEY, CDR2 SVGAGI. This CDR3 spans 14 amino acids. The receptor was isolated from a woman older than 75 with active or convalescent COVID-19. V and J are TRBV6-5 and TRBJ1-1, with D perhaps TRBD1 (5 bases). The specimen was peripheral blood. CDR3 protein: CASNKPGRVTEAFF. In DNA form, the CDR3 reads TGTGCCAGCAATAAGCCAGGGAGGGTGACTGAAGCTTTCTTT.